This TCR beta chain was found in a study of T-cell memory formation after mild COVID-19. TCRdb processed the 5' RACE reads anew with MiXCR; each CDR3 protein has one entry. The repertoire includes 130,000 to 150,000 distinct CDR3 sequences, roughly 6.3% of them detected once, and about 2% sits in the top ten. The CDR3 is made up of 13 amino acids. Losses at the gene ends were 3 bases for V and 5 bases for J; bases not matched to a gene: 4. Germline CDR1 and CDR2: SGDLS and YYNGEE. The chain uses TRBV9 and TRBJ1-2; TRBD1 aligns across 7 bases. The sample comprised PBMCs or a T cell subset sorted from them (not recorded which). This sequence originates from an adult woman who had mild COVID-19 (a few samples of this study predate the infection). Cell type and time point are not known. CDR3 coding DNA: TGTGCCAGCAGCGCCGGACAGGTTTATGGCTACACCTTC. Translated, it gives CASSAGQVYGYTF.